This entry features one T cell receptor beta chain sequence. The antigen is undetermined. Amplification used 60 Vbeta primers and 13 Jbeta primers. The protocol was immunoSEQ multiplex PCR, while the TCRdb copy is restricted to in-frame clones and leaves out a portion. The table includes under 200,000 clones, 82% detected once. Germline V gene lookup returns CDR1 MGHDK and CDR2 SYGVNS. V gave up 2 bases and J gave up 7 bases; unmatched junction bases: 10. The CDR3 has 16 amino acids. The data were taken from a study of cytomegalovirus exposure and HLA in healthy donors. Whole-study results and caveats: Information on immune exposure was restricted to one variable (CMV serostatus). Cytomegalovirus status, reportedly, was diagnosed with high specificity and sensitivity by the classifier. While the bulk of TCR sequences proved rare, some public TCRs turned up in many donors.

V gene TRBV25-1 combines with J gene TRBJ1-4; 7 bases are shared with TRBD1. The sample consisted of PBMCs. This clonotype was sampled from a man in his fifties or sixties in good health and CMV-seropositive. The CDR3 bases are TGTGCCAGCAGTGAAAATTTGGGGACAGCTAGTGAAAAACTGTTTTTT. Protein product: CASSENLGTASEKLFF.